One and the same sample provided the 25 T cell receptor beta chains below, sequenced in a study of blood T cell repertoires in COVID-19. Data came from immunoSEQ multiplex PCR; TCRdb stores just in-frame clones and leaves some out. The sample lists 100,000 to 150,000 clones; 86% were seen once. Sample: peripheral blood. Receptors originate from a woman between 65 and 79 years old with COVID-19, enrolled during active disease.

The chain has TRBV3-1 (or the pseudogene TRBV3-2) and TRBJ2-7; 8 nucleotides line up with TRBD2. V trimming: 0 bases; J trimming: 6 bases; junction bases outside the gene matches: 7. CDR3 length: 15 residues. Germline V gene sequence: CDR1 LGHDT, CDR2 YNNKEL (reference sequence). CDR3 region: CASSQDVAGGREQYF. For the CDR3, the DNA is TGTGCCAGCAGCCAAGATGTGGCGGGGGGACGCGAGCAGTACTTC.

This chain uses TRBV11-3 with TRBJ2-1; no reliable D call. The length of the CDR3 is 13 residues. Per the germline V gene, CDR1 is SGHNT and CDR2 is YENEEA. Trimming took 2 bases from V and 9 from J, leaving 11 bases between them. The CDR3 region is CASSLPSEPEQFF. The CDR3 bases are TGTGCCAGCAGCTTACCCTCCGAGCCTGAGCAGTTCTTC.

This clone appeared once. The rearrangement uses TRBV27 and TRBJ2-5, with TRBD1 identical over 8 bases. The CDR3 runs to 18 residues. Germline CDR1 reads MNHEY; CDR2 reads SMNVEV (reference sequence). J was trimmed by 2 bases and V by 3 bases; bases with no gene match: 14. CDR3 protein: CASSLTPFGQGGQETQYF. The CDR3 nucleotides read TGTGCCAGCAGTTTGACCCCCTTCGGACAGGGTGGGCAAGAGACCCAGTACTTC.

This clone was seen a single time. The chain is built from TRBV4-1 and TRBJ2-4; the match to TRBD2 covers 9 bases. The CDR3 has 17 amino acids. V was clipped by 1 base and J by 3 bases; unmatched bases: 7. Germline CDR1 reads MGHRA; CDR2 reads YSYEKL. CDR3 bases: TGCGCCAGCAGCCAAGGATCGGATAGCGGGGGCAAAAACATTCAGTACTTC. This translates into CASSQGSDSGGKNIQYF.

The chain couples TRBV19 to TRBJ1-2, with TRBD1 matching over 7 bases. Germline V CDR1 and CDR2: LNHDA, SQIVND (reference sequence). V lost 7 bases, J lost 1 base, and 6 bases stayed unmatched. CDR3 size: 14 residues. The CDR3 DNA is TGTGCCAGTACCACGGGACAGAGTAACTATGGCTACACCTTC. Protein: CASTTGQSNYGYTF.

As DNA, the CDR3 is TGTGCCAGCAAAACTCGGGGAGACACCGGGGAGCTGTTTTTT. Protein product: CASKTRGDTGELFF. This rearrangement joins TRBV7-2 to TRBJ2-2, with a tentative D call TRBD2 (5 bases). CDR1 is SGHTA and CDR2 is FQGNSA in the germline V gene. The CDR3 length is 14 residues. Trimming pared 7 bases from V and 3 bases from J, leaving 12 bases between.

The chain has TRBV5-5 and TRBJ2-7; D call uncertain. This CDR3 is built from 14 residues. The germline gives CDR1 SGHKS, CDR2 YYEKEE (reference sequence). The germline V and J ends were trimmed by 2 bases and 6 bases, with 15 bases remaining between them. CDR3 sequence reads: CASSFSRVEGEQYF. As DNA, the CDR3 is TGTGCCAGCAGCTTTTCTCGGGTAGAAGGCGAGCAGTACTTC.

The chain is built from TRBV7-9 and TRBJ1-2, with 10 bases matching TRBD1. This CDR3 is 12 amino acids long. The trim removed 5 bases at V and 8 bases at J, leaving 2 bases unmatched. Germline CDR1 reads SEHNR; CDR2 reads FQNEAQ (reference sequence). The CDR3 sequence is CASSVDRGGYTF. CDR3 DNA: TGTGCCAGCAGCGTGGACAGGGGGGGCTACACCTTC.

V gene TRBV12-3 or TRBV12-4 combines with J gene TRBJ1-2; 7 nucleotides line up with TRBD1. The V and J ends lost 4 bases and 4 bases, in that order; junction bases with no gene match: 3. The CDR3 contains 13 residues. In DNA form, the CDR3 reads TGTGCCAGCAGTTCCGGGACAGTCTATGGCTACACCTTC. Protein product: CASSSGTVYGYTF.

The chain couples TRBV2 to TRBJ2-2, with 7 bases that match TRBD2. Germline V lookup: CDR1 SNHLY, CDR2 FYNNEI. J gave up 1 base and V 3 bases, and 2 bases lay outside the gene matches. This CDR3 has 15 amino acids. The CDR3 loop reads CASSDVAGNTGELFF. Written as DNA, the CDR3 is TGTGCCAGCAGTGACGTAGCGGGGAACACCGGGGAGCTGTTTTTT. The full variable domain, rest sourced from reference TRBV2 and TRBJ2-2, is EPEVTQTPSHQVTQMGQEVILRCVPISNHLYFYWYRQILGQKVEFLVSFYNNEISEKSEIFDDQFSVERPDGSNFTLKIRSTKLEDSAMYFCASSDVAGNTGELFFGEGSRLTVL.

The rearrangement uses TRBV18 and TRBJ1-2; 7 bases are a match to TRBD1. The CDR3 spans 15 residues. Germline trimming cut 6 bases from V and 3 bases from J; bases unmatched to any gene: 10. Germline CDR1 KGHSH, CDR2 LQKENI. The CDR3 is CASSPGGGSDYGYTF. CDR3 DNA: TGTGCCAGCTCCCCAGGGGGGGGATCGGACTATGGCTACACCTTC. Full variable domain (missing parts from reference TRBV18 and TRBJ1-2): NAGVMQNPRHLVRRRGQEARLRCSPMKGHSHVYWYRQLPEEGLKFMVYLQKENIIDESGMPKERFSAEFPKEGPSILRIQQVVRGDSAAYFCASSPGGGSDYGYTFGSGTRLTVV.

A note on this clone: Compared with germline, one end of the junction differs, possibly owing to a read error. The rearrangement joins TRBV7-7 to TRBJ2-5; the D gene is possibly TRBD2 (6 bases). Per germline, CDR1 SSHAT and CDR2 FNYEAQ (reference sequence). The CDR3 is made up of 16 amino acids. The CDR3 DNA reads as TGTGCTAGCAGCCTGGGGGGTCGGCAGGGCCAAGAGACCCAGTACTTC. This sequence encodes CASSLGGRQGQETQYF.

The chain employs TRBV7-2 and TRBJ2-7; TRBD2 might be the D (7 bases). The CDR3 runs to 14 residues. With 3 bases removed from V and 0 bases from J, the gap between germline ends came to 9 bases. Germline V lookup: CDR1 SGHTA, CDR2 FQGNSA. DNA of the CDR3: TGTGCCAGCAGCTTGAGGGGGGGCTCCTACGAGCAGTACTTC. Translated, it gives CASSLRGGSYEQYF.

This clone was counted between two and nine times. V usage is TRBV9 and J usage is TRBJ2-1; 7 bases fit TRBD2. The V and J ends lost 2 bases and 5 bases, in that order; junction bases with no gene match: 1. Germline CDR1 is SGDLS and CDR2 is YYNGEE. The CDR3 spans 13 residues. This CDR3 reads CASSVRGDNEQFF. The CDR3 DNA is TGTGCCAGCAGCGTCCGGGGGGACAATGAGCAGTTCTTC. Drawing the rest from reference TRBV9 and TRBJ2-1, the complete variable domain is DSGVTQTPKHLITATGQRVTLRCSPRSGDLSVYWYQQSLDQGLQFLIQYYNGEERAKGNILERFSAQQFPDLHSELNLSSLELGDSALYFCASSVRGDNEQFFGPGTRLTVL.

The chain couples TRBV5-1 to TRBJ1-1; possible D gene TRBD1, 5 bases. Germline assignment: CDR1 SGHRS and CDR2 YFSETQ. V was trimmed by 5 bases and J by 4 bases, leaving 12 bases between them. The CDR3 length is 13 residues. CDR3 nucleotides: TGCGCCAGCAGGACCGAAGGGGCCACTGAAGCTTTCTTT. It yields the protein CASRTEGATEAFF.

The chain couples TRBV18 to TRBJ1-5, with no clear D. The CDR3 is made up of 14 amino acids. V was shortened by 5 bases and J by 3 bases, with 11 bases between the two germline ends. Germline V lookup: CDR1 KGHSH, CDR2 LQKENI. CDR3 in DNA: TGTGCCAGCTCAAGCCGAATTGACAATCAGCCCCAGCATTTT. It codes for CASSSRIDNQPQHF.

This chain joins TRBV5-5 and TRBJ1-1; 7 positions match TRBD1. This CDR3 region has 14 residues. With 3 bases clipped from V and 1 base from J, the junction kept 3 bases outside the gene matches. Germline-derived CDR1 and CDR2 are SGHKS and YYEKEE (reference sequence). CDR3 sequence (DNA): TGTGCCAGCAGCTCAGGGACAGCGAACACTGAAGCTTTCTTT. It codes for CASSSGTANTEAFF.

The genes are TRBV11-2 and TRBJ1-2; D not certain. The V and J ends lost 1 base and 1 base respectively, with 7 bases between them. Per the germline V gene, CDR1 is SGHAT and CDR2 is FQNNGV. This CDR3 comprises 14 residues. Here the CDR3 reads CASSLGLLNYGYTF. CDR3 DNA: TGTGCCAGCAGCTTAGGACTGCTTAACTATGGCTACACCTTC.

In its sample, this clone was seen once. Written as DNA, the CDR3 is TGTGCCAGCAGTTCGGACAGGGAGTATGATTCACCCCTCCACTTT. The encoded protein is CASSSDREYDSPLHF. This sequence joins TRBV27 and TRBJ1-6; 8 bases agree with TRBD1. This CDR3 is 15 amino acids long. Trimming at V came to 4 bases and at J to 8 bases, leaving 7 bases not matched to a gene. Per the germline V gene, CDR1 is MNHEY and CDR2 is SMNVEV (reference sequence).

This clone was observed a handful of times. The rearrangement links TRBV9 to TRBJ2-3; 7 nucleotides agree with TRBD1. Germline-derived CDR1 and CDR2 are SGDLS and YYNGEE. The CDR3 has 16 amino acids. J lost 0 bases, V lost 4 bases, and 8 bases had no gene match. The CDR3 DNA sequence: TGTGCCAGCAGCAGACAGGGCGCGGTTAGCACAGATACGCAGTATTTT. It yields the protein CASSRQGAVSTDTQYF. Complete variable domain (other parts from reference TRBV9 and TRBJ2-3): DSGVTQTPKHLITATGQRVTLRCSPRSGDLSVYWYQQSLDQGLQFLIQYYNGEERAKGNILERFSAQQFPDLHSELNLSSLELGDSALYFCASSRQGAVSTDTQYFGPGTRLTVL.

V is TRBV6-5 and J is TRBJ2-5; D is perhaps TRBD1 (7 bases). The CDR3 sequence is 14 residues long. V was pared by 7 bases and J by 5 bases, with 17 bases between. From germline, CDR1 is MNHEY and CDR2 SVGAGI. This chain's CDR3 is CASKVETGRETQYF. In nucleotides, the CDR3 is TGTGCCAGCAAGGTGGAGACAGGGAGGGAGACCCAGTACTTC.

This clone was detected only a few times. V usage is TRBV30 and J usage is TRBJ1-1; D remains unclear. The CDR3 has 13 residues. CDR1 GTSNPN and CDR2 SVGIG come from the germline V gene (reference sequence). Trimming removed 5 bases at V and 6 bases at J, with 16 bases between. The DNA for the CDR3 is TGTGCCTGGCGACGACTACAGATTCCTGAAGCTTTCTTT. It is translated as CAWRRLQIPEAFF.

This clone was recorded once. The chain couples TRBV2 to TRBJ2-7, with D uncertain. The V gene lost 2 bases and the J gene lost 4 bases, with 6 bases spanning the gap. Germline CDR1 reads SNHLY; CDR2 reads FYNNEI. CDR3 length equals 12 residues. CDR3 in amino acids: CASSEPLYEQYF. CDR3 nucleotide sequence: TGTGCCAGCAGTGAACCACTTTACGAGCAGTACTTC. The full variable domain, completed using reference TRBV2 and TRBJ2-7, is EPEVTQTPSHQVTQMGQEVILRCVPISNHLYFYWYRQILGQKVEFLVSFYNNEISEKSEIFDDQFSVERPDGSNFTLKIRSTKLEDSAMYFCASSEPLYEQYFGPGTRLTVT.

The J gene is TRBJ1-1, the V gene TRBV29-1; 8 nucleotides align to TRBD1. The V segment lost 6 bases and the J segment 4 bases; nucleotides outside the gene matches: 16. The CDR3 consists of 16 residues. The germline V gene encodes CDR1 SQVTM and CDR2 ANQGSEA. The DNA for the CDR3 is TGCAGCGTGACCCGCCGGACAGGGCGATTTGTCACTGAAGCTTTCTTT. This translates into CSVTRRTGRFVTEAFF.

V gene TRBV28 combines with J gene TRBJ1-2, with D hard to call. Trimming removed 4 bases at V and 5 bases at J, with 2 bases between. Per the germline V gene, CDR1 is MDHEN and CDR2 is SYDVKM. The CDR3 contains 10 residues. CDR3 region: CASSSYGYTF. DNA for the CDR3: TGTGCCAGCAGTTCATATGGCTACACCTTC.